The 14 T cell receptor beta chains below all came from one sample that was sequenced in a study of blood T cell repertoires in COVID-19. The assay was immunoSEQ multiplex PCR, and TCRdb's table has in-frame clones only and misses some. The sample contains over 85,000 clones, over 75% of which appear only once. The source material was peripheral blood. The receptors derive from an elderly woman with acute or convalescent COVID-19.

This clone has just a few counts. The chain combines TRBV7-2 with TRBJ1-2; D perhaps matches TRBD1 (6 bases). The CDR3 length is 13 residues. CDR1 is SGHTA, CDR2 FQGNSA, per germline. V lost 4 bases to trimming and J lost 7 bases, with 13 bases between them. CDR3 amino acids: CASSSRQASGYTF. For the CDR3, the DNA is TGTGCCAGCAGCTCACGACAGGCGAGTGGCTACACCTTC.

The CDR3 DNA sequence: TGTGCCAGCAGCTCCCGGGAATACGAGCAGTACTTC. This translates into CASSSREYEQYF. The chain links TRBV7-8 to TRBJ2-7, with a weak D call TRBD2 (5 bases). Germline loops: CDR1 SGHVS, CDR2 FQNEAQ. Trimming removed 4 bases at V and 4 bases at J, with 8 bases between. The CDR3 loop spans 12 amino acids. The whole variable domain, remainder taken from reference TRBV7-8 and TRBJ2-7, is GAGVSQSPRYKVAKRGQDVALRCDPISGHVSLFWYQQALGQGPEFLTYFQNEAQLDKSGLPSDRFFAERPEGSVSTLKIQRTQQEDSAVYLCASSSREYEQYFGPGTRLTVT.

The chain links TRBV10-3 to TRBJ2-7, with 11 bases matching TRBD2. The CDR3 length is 13 residues. Unmatched junction bases numbered 6, after V lost 11 bases and J lost 3 bases. Germline CDR1 is ENHRY and CDR2 is SYGVKD. The CDR3 bases are TGTGCCTTTCGACTAGCGGGATTCTACGAGCAGTACTTC. Translated, it gives CAFRLAGFYEQYF.

About this clone itself: One end of the junction is discordant with germline, which a read error may explain. The chain is built from TRBV5-4 and TRBJ1-1; D may be TRBD1 (5 bases). The CDR3 covers 14 residues. Looked up from germline, CDR1 is SGHNT and CDR2 is YYREEE (reference sequence). The CDR3 DNA follows: TGTGCCAGCACCTTGGGACTCTCGAACACTGAAGCTTTCTTT. This translates into CASTLGLSNTEAFF.

This clone has just one count. The J gene is TRBJ2-4, the V gene TRBV27, with no clear D. The CDR3 is 14 residues long. The germline CDR1 and CDR2 sequences are MNHEY and SMNVEV (reference sequence). V was pared by 6 bases and J by 0 bases, with 9 bases between. The CDR3 sequence: CASRSGIAKNIQYF. CDR3 DNA sequence: TGTGCCAGCAGGTCCGGTATAGCCAAAAACATTCAGTACTTC.

The gene calls are TRBV7-3 and TRBJ2-2; maybe TRBD2 (5 bases). With 3 bases removed from V and 4 bases from J, the gap between germline ends came to 12 bases. Germline V gene lookup returns CDR1 SGHTA and CDR2 FQGTGA. CDR3 length: 15 residues. In DNA, the CDR3 is TGTGCCAGCAGCTTCGATCCGGGAACCACCGGGGAGCTGTTTTTT. Its translation is CASSFDPGTTGELFF.

This rearrangement joins TRBV11-2 to TRBJ2-3; 8 bases line up with TRBD2. The trim removed 3 bases at V and 5 bases at J, leaving 4 bases unmatched. The CDR3 loop spans 14 amino acids. Germline-derived CDR1 and CDR2 are SGHAT and FQNNGV. As DNA, the CDR3 is TGTGCCAGCAGCTTTAGCGGGAATGGAGATACGCAGTATTTT. It codes for CASSFSGNGDTQYF.

This clone was counted only a few times. V and J are TRBV5-1 and TRBJ2-1; D is possibly TRBD1 (6 bases). The CDR3 loop spans 12 amino acids. CDR1 and CDR2 (germline): SGHRS, YFSETQ. V lost 4 bases, J lost 8 bases, and 10 bases lay in between. CDR3 loop: CASSRGFDEQFF. DNA for the CDR3: TGCGCCAGCAGCAGGGGGTTCGATGAGCAGTTCTTC.

V and J are TRBV11-1 and TRBJ2-1; D is uncertain. The V end lost 0 bases, the J end lost 5 bases, and 5 bases lay between the germline ends. In germline, CDR1 is SGHAT, CDR2 FQDESV (reference sequence). This CDR3 has 13 residues. Written as DNA, the CDR3 is TGTGCCAGCAGCTTAGCACTCAACAATGAGCAGTTCTTC. This codes for CASSLALNNEQFF. Full variable domain (outside the CDR3, taken from reference TRBV11-1 and TRBJ2-1): EAEVAQSPRYKITEKSQAVAFWCDPISGHATLYWYRQILGQGPELLVQFQDESVVDDSQLPKDRFSAERLKGVDSTLKIQPAELGDSAMYLCASSLALNNEQFFGPGTRLTVL.

The J gene is TRBJ1-5, the V gene TRBV7-2, with 7 bases identical to TRBD1. The V gene end was trimmed by 1 base and the J gene end by 6 bases; junction bases not matched to a gene: 3. Germline V gene data show CDR1 as SGHTA and CDR2 as FQGNSA. This CDR3 spans 14 amino acids. The CDR3 is CASSLVQGGQPQHF. CDR3 DNA sequence: TGTGCCAGCAGCTTAGTTCAGGGGGGTCAGCCCCAGCATTTT. Combining the CDR3 with reference TRBV7-2 and TRBJ1-5 gives the whole variable domain GAGVSQSPSNKVTEKGKDVELRCDPISGHTALYWYRQSLGQGLEFLIYFQGNSAPDKSGLPSDRFSAERTGGSVSTLTIQRTQQEDSAVYLCASSLVQGGQPQHFGDGTRLSIL.

V is TRBV7-8 and J is TRBJ1-5; a weak D match, TRBD1 (5 bases). The germline V gene encodes CDR1 SGHVS and CDR2 FQNEAQ. V lost 0 bases and J lost 5, with 11 bases in between. The CDR3 loop spans 15 amino acids. CDR3 bases: TGTGCCAGCAGCTTAGCAGGGGAAGGGTATCAGCCCCAGCATTTT. It specifies CASSLAGEGYQPQHF.

The genes are TRBV18 and TRBJ1-2, with D perhaps matching TRBD1 (6 bases). The CDR3 runs to 14 residues. The germline gives CDR1 KGHSH, CDR2 LQKENI. The V gene lost 3 bases and the J gene lost 4 bases, with 12 bases spanning the gap. The CDR3 bases are TGTGCCAGCTCACCCCAGGACAGCCTCTATGGCTACACCTTC. Protein sequence: CASSPQDSLYGYTF.

The genes are TRBV12-3 or TRBV12-4 and TRBJ1-2; D gene ambiguous. Trimming took off 8 bases at V and 8 bases at J, with 18 bases between the two ends. This CDR3 is 13 amino acids long. CDR3 sequence (DNA): TGTGCCAGCTCCTATTTTGGAGTCATGGGCTACACCTTC. It translates to CASSYFGVMGYTF.

V is TRBV7-3 and J is TRBJ2-5; D is possibly TRBD1 (6 bases). Trimming removed 8 bases from V and 5 bases from J, with 21 bases in between. CDR3 length: 15 amino acids. Germline V gene sequence: CDR1 SGHTA, CDR2 FQGTGA. Here the CDR3 DNA reads TGTGCCAGCGCACAGGGTTACAGTACGTGGGAGACCCAGTACTTC. As protein: CASAQGYSTWETQYF.